These T cell receptor beta chains were read from a single sample in a study of cytomegalovirus exposure and HLA in healthy donors. Profiling relied on immunoSEQ multiplex PCR, and the TCRdb table lists in-frame clones only, not all of them. The table records 90,000 to 110,000 clones, about nine tenths of them present only once. The specimen was PBMCs. All receptors come from a young woman in good health and CMV-seronegative. The CDR3 runs from the conserved cysteine through the conserved F or W. A D gene is named only where the DNA matches it firmly. Not all rows give a size; the values are once, few, many and, for expanded clones, a class.

d_gene	v_gene	abundance	j_gene	CDR3aa	CDR3nt
TRBD2	TRBV5-4	.	TRBJ2-2	CASSPPREGAGELFF	TGTGCCAGCAGCCCGCCCCGGGAGGGCGCCGGGGAGCTGTTTTTT
TRBD2	TRBV19	.	TRBJ2-7	CASSEGAAGGGEQYF	TGTGCCAGTAGTGAGGGGGCGGCGGGAGGGGGAGAGCAGTACTTC
.	TRBV20-1	.	TRBJ2-5	CSAADRETQYF	TGCAGTGCTGCCGACAGGGAGACCCAGTACTTC
.	TRBV11-2	.	TRBJ1-1	CASSLFVETEAFF	TGTGCCAGCAGCTTATTTGTGGAGACTGAAGCTTTCTTT
TRBD1	TRBV7-2	.	TRBJ2-3	CASSLAGGADTQYF	TGTGCCAGCAGCTTAGCAGGGGGCGCAGATACGCAGTATTTT
.	TRBV9	.	TRBJ2-7	CASSVAGVAYEQYF	TGTGCCAGCAGCGTAGCGGGTGTGGCGTACGAGCAGTACTTC
.	TRBV5-1	once	TRBJ1-2	CASSFQGEGYTF	TGCGCCAGCAGCTTCCAGGGTGAAGGCTACACCTTC
.	TRBV10-1	.	TRBJ2-2	CALTRYRGELFF	TGCGCCCTTACACGATACCGCGGGGAGCTGTTTTTT
TRBD2	TRBV9	.	TRBJ2-3	CASSKMLAGRTDTQYF	TGTGCCAGCAGCAAAATGCTAGCGGGCCGCACAGATACGCAGTATTTT
.	TRBV4-2	few	TRBJ2-7	CASSQDLGHYEQYF	TGTGCCAGCAGCCAAGATTTGGGACACTACGAGCAGTACTTC
TRBD1	TRBV9	.	TRBJ2-5	CASSPGQQETQYF	TGTGCCAGCAGCCCGGGACAGCAAGAGACCCAGTACTTC
.	TRBV28	.	TRBJ2-1	CASSFKHNEQFF	TGTGCCAGCAGTTTTAAGCACAATGAGCAGTTCTTC
.	TRBV6-6	.	TRBJ1-4	CASSYTGDEKLFF	TGTGCCAGCAGTTACACAGGAGATGAAAAACTGTTTTTT
.	TRBV4-1	.	TRBJ2-4	CASSQVGAGRDKNIQYF	TGCGCCAGCAGCCAAGTTGGAGCCGGCAGAGACAAAAACATTCAGTACTTC
TRBD2	TRBV19	.	TRBJ2-1	CASSIAGGGNEQFF	TGTGCCAGTAGTATAGCGGGAGGGGGGAATGAGCAGTTCTTC
TRBD2	TRBV4-3	.	TRBJ2-3	CASSRHQRGPSTDTQYF	TGCGCCAGCAGCCGCCACCAGCGGGGGCCTAGCACAGATACGCAGTATTTT
TRBD1	TRBV15	.	TRBJ2-1	CATSRLLGTGDYNEQFF	TGTGCCACCAGCAGGCTCCTCGGGACAGGGGACTACAATGAGCAGTTCTTC
TRBD2	TRBV6-4	.	TRBJ2-1	CASSDSGTSNEQFF	TGTGCCAGCAGTGATTCGGGGACTAGCAATGAGCAGTTCTTC
.	TRBV4-2	.	TRBJ2-5	CARCGGLDF	TGTGCCAGGTGCGGAGGGTTGGACTTC
.	TRBV11-2	.	TRBJ1-2	CASSPGQSYGYTF	TGTGCCAGCAGCCCAGGACAGTCCTATGGCTACACCTTC
.	TRBV5-5	once	TRBJ2-7	CASSLVGERSYEQYF	TGTGCCAGCAGCTTGGTCGGGGAAAGGAGCTACGAGCAGTACTTC
.	TRBV7-9	.	TRBJ1-4	CASTQPGTSNEKLFF	TGTGCCAGCACCCAACCCGGGACAAGCAATGAAAAACTGTTTTTT
.	TRBV7-9	.	TRBJ1-1	CASSPQGSNTEAFF	TGTGCCAGCAGCCCCCAGGGGTCGAACACTGAAGCTTTCTTT
TRBD2	TRBV6-4	.	TRBJ2-5	CASSDPGRGGADETQYF	TGTGCCAGCAGTGACCCAGGCCGCGGGGGGGCCGATGAGACCCAGTACTTC
TRBD1	TRBV7-9	.	TRBJ1-1	CASSGTVDTEAFF	TGTGCCAGCAGCGGGACAGTCGACACTGAAGCTTTCTTT